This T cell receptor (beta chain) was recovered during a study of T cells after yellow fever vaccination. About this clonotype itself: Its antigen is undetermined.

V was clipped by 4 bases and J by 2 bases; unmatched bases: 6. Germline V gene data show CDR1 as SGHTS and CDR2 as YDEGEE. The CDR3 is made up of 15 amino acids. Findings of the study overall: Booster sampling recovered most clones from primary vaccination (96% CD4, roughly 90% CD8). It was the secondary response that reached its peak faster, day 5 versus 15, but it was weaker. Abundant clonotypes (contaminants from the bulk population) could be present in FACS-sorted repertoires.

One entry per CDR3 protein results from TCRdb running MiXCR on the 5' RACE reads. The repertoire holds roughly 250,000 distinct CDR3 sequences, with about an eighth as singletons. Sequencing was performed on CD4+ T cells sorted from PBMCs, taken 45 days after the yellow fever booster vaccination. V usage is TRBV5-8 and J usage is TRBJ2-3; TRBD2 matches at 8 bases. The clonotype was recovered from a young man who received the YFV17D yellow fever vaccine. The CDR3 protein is CASSREREYTDTQYF. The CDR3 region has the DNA TGTGCCAGCAGCCGTGAGCGGGAGTACACAGATACGCAGTATTTT.